This T cell receptor beta chain emerged from a study of OX40 agonist ivuxolimab in advanced cancers. Some clones are missing from TCRdb's copy, which holds only in-frame ones; the method was immunoSEQ multiplex PCR. The sample lists 70,000 to 85,000 clones, more than 90% occurring once. The CDR3 totals 17 residues. Germline V gene sequence: CDR1 MNHNS, CDR2 SASEGT. V gave up 1 base and J gave up 3 bases; unmatched junction bases: 10. The TCR sequence derives from an adult with an advanced solid tumor such as melanoma, head and neck, liver or kidney cancer. The chain has TRBV6-1 and TRBJ2-5, with 8 bases fitting TRBD2. Sequenced here: CD4+ or CD8+ T cells sorted from blood, sampled in a trial of the OX40 agonist ivuxolimab. Here the CDR3 reads CASSEEGTRGLKETQYF. The CDR3 bases are TGTGCCAGCAGTGAAGAGGGGACTAGAGGACTTAAAGAGACCCAGTACTTC.